The 27 T cell receptor beta chains listed next were all sequenced from one sample in a study of T cell responses to AZD1222 COVID-19 vaccine. Some clones are missing from TCRdb's copy, which holds only in-frame ones; the method was immunoSEQ multiplex PCR. The sample has 140,000 to 150,000 clones; about 90% are singletons. The specimen was peripheral blood, collected 28 days after the second AZD1222 dose. These receptors came from an adult who received the AZD1222 COVID-19 vaccine.

The chain links TRBV5-8 to TRBJ1-5; D call uncertain. The CDR3 contains 18 residues. Trimming left V 1 base short and J 0 bases short, with 17 bases between. The germline V gene encodes CDR1 SGHTS and CDR2 YDEGEE. The CDR3 is CASSLTLGISYSNQPQHF. CDR3 nucleotides: TGTGCCAGCAGCTTGACACTAGGGATTTCCTATAGCAATCAGCCCCAGCATTTT. Complete variable domain (other parts from reference TRBV5-8 and TRBJ1-5): EAGVTQSPTHLIKTRGQQATLRCSPISGHTSVYWYQQALGLGLQFLLWYDEGEERNRGNFPPRFSGRQFPNYSSELNVNALELEDSALYLCASSLTLGISYSNQPQHFGDGTRLSIL.

This rearrangement joins TRBV15 to TRBJ2-1; 9 bases line up with TRBD1. The CDR3 sequence is 16 residues long. The V gene end was trimmed by 4 bases and the J gene end by 10 bases; junction bases not matched to a gene: 14. Germline V gene lookup returns CDR1 LNHNV and CDR2 YYDKDF (reference sequence). In DNA form, the CDR3 reads TGTGCCACCAGCACCGGAGGGGACAGGGTCCTTAGCGAGCAGTTCTTC. Protein sequence: CATSTGGDRVLSEQFF.

The genes are TRBV5-6 and TRBJ1-1; D ambiguous. The germline V gene has CDR1 SGHDT and CDR2 YYEEEE. V was trimmed by 0 bases and J by 6 bases, leaving 6 bases between them. The CDR3 loop spans 12 amino acids. The CDR3 loop is CASSLGSPEAFF. The CDR3 bases are TGTGCCAGCAGCTTGGGCTCTCCTGAAGCTTTCTTT.

J is TRBJ1-1 and V is TRBV19; D perhaps matches TRBD1 (5 bases). This CDR3 has 14 residues. Germline V gene sequence: CDR1 LNHDA, CDR2 SQIVND (reference sequence). With 1 base removed from V and 1 base from J, the gap between germline ends came to 7 bases. CDR3 sequence: CASSIGGENTEAFF. For the CDR3, the DNA is TGTGCCAGTAGTATAGGGGGCGAGAACACTGAAGCTTTCTTT.

The V and J genes are TRBV9 and TRBJ2-7; D is possibly TRBD1 (6 bases). CDR1 and CDR2 (germline): SGDLS, YYNGEE. The V end was cut by 3 bases, the J end by 0 bases, with 16 bases between. The CDR3 totals 16 residues. The CDR3, as DNA: TGTGCCAGCAGCGCGAGACAGGACGCCTACTCCTACGAGCAGTACTTC. It yields the protein CASSARQDAYSYEQYF.

The V and J genes are TRBV30 and TRBJ2-7, with 14 bases identical to TRBD2. The germline V gene has CDR1 GTSNPN and CDR2 SVGIG (reference sequence). The CDR3 sequence is 17 residues long. Germline trimming cut 5 bases from V and 3 bases from J; bases unmatched to any gene: 12. The CDR3 DNA reads TGTGCCTGGCAGATCGGGACTAGCGGGAGAGGCGGCTACGAGCAGTACTTC. This encodes CAWQIGTSGRGGYEQYF.

Comment on this clone: At one boundary the junction diverges from the germline segment, which might be a read error. V is TRBV4-1 and J is TRBJ2-2, with unresolved D. Germline V CDR1 and CDR2: MGHRA, YSYEKL. The CDR3 loop spans 11 amino acids. The CDR3 reads CASSGTGELFF. CDR3 DNA: TGCGCCAGCAGCGGAACCGGCGAGCTGTTTTTT.

The rearrangement joins TRBV19 to TRBJ2-3; D may be TRBD1 (6 bases). V gave up 4 bases and J gave up 0 bases, with 11 bases separating them. Per germline, CDR1 LNHDA and CDR2 SQIVND (reference sequence). CDR3 length: 15 amino acids. The CDR3 DNA sequence: TGTGCCAGTAGTAAGCCAGGGGAAAGCACAGATACGCAGTATTTT. Its protein product is CASSKPGESTDTQYF.

This clone was detected once. The chain recombines TRBV9 with TRBJ1-1; TRBD1 aligns across 8 bases. J gave up 2 bases and V 5 bases, and 8 bases lay outside the gene matches. The germline V gene encodes CDR1 SGDLS and CDR2 YYNGEE. This CDR3 comprises 15 residues. In nucleotides, the CDR3 is TGTGCCAGCAGTCTCGGACAGGGAGGAAACACTGAAGCTTTCTTT. Translated: CASSLGQGGNTEAFF.

CDR3 in amino acids: CASSLRTSGSIETQYF. The CDR3 DNA sequence: TGTGCCAGCAGCCTCAGGACTAGCGGGAGTATAGAGACCCAGTACTTC. The V gene is TRBV11-3, the J gene TRBJ2-5; TRBD2 agrees at 13 bases. Trimming at V came to 5 bases and at J to 4 bases, leaving 7 bases not matched to a gene. There are 16 residues in the CDR3. Germline loops: CDR1 SGHNT, CDR2 YENEEA.

Worth noting for this clone: This sample includes further DNA sequences coding for the same CDR3. This chain joins TRBV5-5 and TRBJ2-2; 13 nucleotides match TRBD2. CDR3 length equals 15 residues. V lost 3 bases, J lost 8 bases, and 4 bases stayed unmatched. Germline CDR1 and CDR2: SGHKS and YYEKEE (reference sequence). The CDR3 nucleotides read TGTGCCAGCAGCTCACTAGCGGGGGGGCCGGGGGAGCTGTTTTTT. Translating it yields CASSSLAGGPGELFF.

The chain is built from TRBV5-8 and TRBJ2-7; TRBD2 might be the D (5 bases). Germline-derived CDR1 and CDR2 are SGHTS and YDEGEE. The CDR3 length is 14 residues. V lost 2 bases and J 3 bases, leaving 12 bases between the germline ends. CDR3 in DNA: TGTGCCAGCAGCTTAACGGGGTTCCGCTACGAGCAGTACTTC. This sequence encodes CASSLTGFRYEQYF.

The chain combines TRBV6-4 with TRBJ1-1, with a possible D match to TRBD1 (6 bases). Trimming removed 6 bases from V and 1 base from J, with 9 bases in between. CDR3 size: 13 residues. From germline, CDR1 is MRHNA and CDR2 SNTAGT. The DNA for the CDR3 is TGTGCCAGCAGACGGACAGCGAACACTGAAGCTTTCTTT. Amino acids: CASRRTANTEAFF.

V usage is TRBV3-1 (or the pseudogene TRBV3-2) and J usage is TRBJ1-4; tentatively, D is TRBD1 (6 bases). V dropped 5 bases and J dropped 3 bases, with 13 bases sitting between them. Per germline, CDR1 LGHDT and CDR2 YNNKEL (reference sequence). This CDR3 has 15 amino acids. CDR3 sequence: CASSDQGGPNEKLFF. In DNA, the CDR3 is TGTGCCAGCAGCGATCAAGGGGGTCCTAATGAAAAACTGTTTTTT.

J is TRBJ2-3 and V is TRBV4-2; D remains unclear. The length of the CDR3 is 11 residues. CDR1 and CDR2 (germline): LGHNA, YNFKEQ. Trimming pared 2 bases from V and 6 bases from J, leaving 3 bases between. The CDR3 coding sequence is TGTGCCAGCAGCCAAAGTGATACGCAGTATTTT. Protein: CASSQSDTQYF.

CDR3 protein: CASSIAFAEAFF. The CDR3, as DNA: TGTGCCAGCAGTATAGCCTTCGCTGAAGCTTTCTTT. The chain combines TRBV2 with TRBJ1-1; D call uncertain. This CDR3 contains 12 residues. V was shortened by 5 bases and J by 6 bases, with 10 bases between the two germline ends. Per germline, CDR1 SNHLY and CDR2 FYNNEI.

The V gene is TRBV6-4, the J gene TRBJ2-1, with D perhaps given as TRBD1 or TRBD2 (5 bases each). V lost 6 bases and J 0 bases, leaving 12 bases between the germline ends. The germline gives CDR1 MRHNA, CDR2 SNTAGT. There are 15 residues in the CDR3. The chain's CDR3 is CASSQTEGSYNEQFF. The CDR3 DNA sequence: TGTGCCAGCAGCCAGACAGAGGGCTCCTACAATGAGCAGTTCTTC.

V usage is TRBV19 and J usage is TRBJ1-4, with 8 bases that match TRBD1. CDR3 length: 18 amino acids. Per germline, CDR1 LNHDA and CDR2 SQIVND (reference sequence). The V gene end was trimmed by 7 bases and the J gene end by 3 bases; junction bases not matched to a gene: 16. In DNA, the CDR3 is TGTGCCAGTACTCCGATGATACAGGGGGAGCACTCTAATGAAAAACTGTTTTTT. Its translation is CASTPMIQGEHSNEKLFF.

The chain links TRBV7-9 to TRBJ2-7; no reliable D call. Per the germline V gene, CDR1 is SEHNR and CDR2 is FQNEAQ (reference sequence). The ends were cut back, 4 bases at V and 9 bases at J, with 13 bases in the middle. The CDR3 has 12 residues. The CDR3 is CASSSGVAGQYF. In DNA, the CDR3 is TGTGCCAGCAGCTCGGGTGTTGCCGGGCAGTACTTC. The complete variable domain, with remaining parts taken from reference TRBV7-9 and TRBJ2-7, reads DTGVSQNPRHKITKRGQNVTFRCDPISEHNRLYWYRQTLGQGPEFLTYFQNEAQLEKSRLLSDRFSAERPKGSFSTLEIQRTEQGDSAMYLCASSSGVAGQYFGPGTRLTVT.

The V gene is TRBV9, the J gene TRBJ2-2; D uncertain. With 0 bases removed from V and 2 bases from J, the gap between germline ends came to 8 bases. Germline CDR1 and CDR2: SGDLS and YYNGEE. CDR3 length equals 15 residues. This CDR3 is CASSVVVGNTGELFF. The CDR3 region has the DNA TGTGCCAGCAGCGTAGTTGTGGGAAACACCGGGGAGCTGTTTTTT. The variable domain in full, with the rest retrieved from reference TRBV9 and TRBJ2-2, is DSGVTQTPKHLITATGQRVTLRCSPRSGDLSVYWYQQSLDQGLQFLIQYYNGEERAKGNILERFSAQQFPDLHSELNLSSLELGDSALYFCASSVVVGNTGELFFGEGSRLTVL.

This clone was picked up one time. J is TRBJ2-7 and V is TRBV29-1; D possibly matches TRBD1 or TRBD2 (5 bases each). Trimming removed 4 bases from V and 1 base from J, with 11 bases in between. Germline CDR1 SQVTM, CDR2 ANQGSEA. There are 13 residues in the CDR3. CDR3 coding DNA: TGCAGCGTTGTGGGGGAGAGTTCCTACGAGCAGTACGTC. Amino acid sequence: CSVVGESSYEQYV.

This chain connects TRBV4-1 to TRBJ2-3; 12 bases agree with TRBD2. V gave up 4 bases and J gave up 0 bases; unmatched junction bases: 2. The length of the CDR3 is 16 residues. CDR1 is MGHRA, CDR2 YSYEKL, per germline. CDR3 protein: CASSLGLAGSTDTQYF. CDR3 DNA: TGCGCCAGCAGCCTAGGACTAGCGGGAAGCACAGATACGCAGTATTTT.

The chain has TRBV18 and TRBJ2-3; weak D call: TRBD2 (6 bases). V lost 3 bases to trimming and J lost 2 bases, with 15 bases between them. The CDR3 runs to 16 residues. Germline V gene lookup returns CDR1 KGHSH and CDR2 LQKENI. CDR3 residues: CASSPYGGLNTDTQYF. The CDR3 nucleotides are TGTGCCAGCTCACCCTACGGAGGGCTCAACACAGATACGCAGTATTTT. The variable domain in full, with the rest retrieved from reference TRBV18 and TRBJ2-3, is NAGVMQNPRHLVRRRGQEARLRCSPMKGHSHVYWYRQLPEEGLKFMVYLQKENIIDESGMPKERFSAEFPKEGPSILRIQQVVRGDSAAYFCASSPYGGLNTDTQYFGPGTRLTVL.

The CDR3 spells CASRKAGISHGYTF. The CDR3 DNA follows: TGCGCCAGCAGAAAGGCGGGGATCAGTCATGGCTACACCTTC. The V and J genes are TRBV5-1 and TRBJ1-2; D is undetermined. CDR3 length equals 14 residues. Germline-derived CDR1 and CDR2 are SGHRS and YFSETQ. Trimming shortened V by 5 bases and J by 6 bases, and 17 bases separated the two germline ends.

V gene TRBV6-4 combines with J gene TRBJ1-1; 10 positions match TRBD1. Trimming removed 5 bases from V and 11 bases from J; junction bases left unmatched: 5. The germline V gene encodes CDR1 MRHNA and CDR2 SNTAGT. This CDR3 comprises 12 residues. CDR3 in amino acids: CASSWTGGIAFF. The CDR3, as DNA: TGTGCCAGCAGTTGGACAGGGGGTATTGCTTTCTTT.

The genes are TRBV27 and TRBJ1-4, with D perhaps TRBD1 (5 bases). From germline, CDR1 is MNHEY and CDR2 SMNVEV (reference sequence). This CDR3 has 14 amino acids. V was cut by 3 bases and J by 8 bases, with 13 bases left in between. The CDR3: CASSLGLRGEKLFF. The CDR3 DNA follows: TGTGCCAGCAGTTTGGGGCTACGGGGGGAAAAACTGTTTTTT.

This sequence joins TRBV5-1 and TRBJ2-3; 11 bases fit TRBD2. Unmatched junction bases numbered 14, after V lost 0 bases and J lost 5 bases. CDR3 size: 19 residues. Germline CDR1 is SGHRS and CDR2 is YFSETQ. The CDR3 region is CASSLGLAGGHISGDTQYF. The CDR3, as DNA: TGCGCCAGCAGCTTGGGGCTAGCGGGGGGCCACATCAGTGGAGATACGCAGTATTTT.